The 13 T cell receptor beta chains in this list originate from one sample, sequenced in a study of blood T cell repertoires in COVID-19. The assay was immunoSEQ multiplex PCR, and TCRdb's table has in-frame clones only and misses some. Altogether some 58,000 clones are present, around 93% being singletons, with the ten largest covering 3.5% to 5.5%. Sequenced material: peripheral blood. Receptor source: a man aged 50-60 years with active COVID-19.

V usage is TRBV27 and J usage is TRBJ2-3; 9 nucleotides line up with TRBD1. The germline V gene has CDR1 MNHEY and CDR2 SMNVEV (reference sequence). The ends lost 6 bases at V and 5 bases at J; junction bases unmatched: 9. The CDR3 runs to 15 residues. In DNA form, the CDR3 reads TGTGCCAGCAGATCGAGGACAGGGGTAGTAGATACGCAGTATTTT. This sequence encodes CASRSRTGVVDTQYF.

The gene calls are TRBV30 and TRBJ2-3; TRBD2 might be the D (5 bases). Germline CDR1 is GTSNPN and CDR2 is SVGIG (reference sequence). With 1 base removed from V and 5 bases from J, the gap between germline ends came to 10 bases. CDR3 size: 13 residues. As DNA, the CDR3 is TGTGCCTGGAGTGGGGAGCGTGGAGATACGCAGTATTTT. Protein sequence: CAWSGERGDTQYF.

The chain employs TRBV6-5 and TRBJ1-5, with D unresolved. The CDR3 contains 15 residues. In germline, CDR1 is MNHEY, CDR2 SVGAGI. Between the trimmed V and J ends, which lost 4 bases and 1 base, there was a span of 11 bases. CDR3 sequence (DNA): TGTGCCAGCAGTTTAGGAGGCTTCAGCAATCAGCCCCAGCATTTT. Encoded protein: CASSLGGFSNQPQHF.

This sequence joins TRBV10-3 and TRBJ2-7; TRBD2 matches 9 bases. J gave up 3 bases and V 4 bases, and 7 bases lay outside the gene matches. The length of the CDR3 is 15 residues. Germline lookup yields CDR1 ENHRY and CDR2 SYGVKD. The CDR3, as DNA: TGTGCCATCAGTGCTGCGGGAGGGAGCATCTACGAGCAGTACTTC. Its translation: CAISAAGGSIYEQYF.

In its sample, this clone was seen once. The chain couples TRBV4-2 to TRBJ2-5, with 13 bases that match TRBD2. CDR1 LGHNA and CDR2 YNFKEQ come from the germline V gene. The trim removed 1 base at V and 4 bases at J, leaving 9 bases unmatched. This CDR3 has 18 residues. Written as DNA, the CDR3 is TGTGCCAGCAGCCAAGGGGGGCGGGGACTAGCGGGAATAGAGACCCAGTACTTC. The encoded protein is CASSQGGRGLAGIETQYF.

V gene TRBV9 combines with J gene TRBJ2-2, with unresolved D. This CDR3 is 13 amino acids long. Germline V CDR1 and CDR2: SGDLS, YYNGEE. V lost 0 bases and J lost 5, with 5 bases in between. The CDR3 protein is CASSVGPTGELFF. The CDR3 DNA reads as TGTGCCAGCAGCGTAGGGCCAACCGGGGAGCTGTTTTTT.

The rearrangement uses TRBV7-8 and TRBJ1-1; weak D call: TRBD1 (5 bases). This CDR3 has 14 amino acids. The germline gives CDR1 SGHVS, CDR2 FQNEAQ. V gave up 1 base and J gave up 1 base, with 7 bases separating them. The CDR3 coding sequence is TGTGCCAGCAGCTTAGGCAGGGAGAACACTGAAGCTTTCTTT. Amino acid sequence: CASSLGRENTEAFF. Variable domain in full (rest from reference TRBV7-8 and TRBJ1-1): GAGVSQSPRYKVAKRGQDVALRCDPISGHVSLFWYQQALGQGPEFLTYFQNEAQLDKSGLPSDRFFAERPEGSVSTLKIQRTQQEDSAVYLCASSLGRENTEAFFGQGTRLTVV.

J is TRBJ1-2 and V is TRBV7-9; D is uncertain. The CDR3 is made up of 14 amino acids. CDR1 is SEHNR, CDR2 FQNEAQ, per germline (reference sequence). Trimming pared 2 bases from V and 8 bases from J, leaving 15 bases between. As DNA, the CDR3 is TGTGCCAGCAGCTTAACGGGCGGGCAATCGGGCTACACCTTC. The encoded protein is CASSLTGGQSGYTF.

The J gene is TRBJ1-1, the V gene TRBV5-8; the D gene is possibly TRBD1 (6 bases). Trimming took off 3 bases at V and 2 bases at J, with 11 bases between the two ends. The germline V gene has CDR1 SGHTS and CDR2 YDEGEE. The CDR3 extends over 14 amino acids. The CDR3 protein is CASSSRGSNTEAFF. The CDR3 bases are TGTGCCAGCAGCTCCAGGGGTTCTAACACTGAAGCTTTCTTT.

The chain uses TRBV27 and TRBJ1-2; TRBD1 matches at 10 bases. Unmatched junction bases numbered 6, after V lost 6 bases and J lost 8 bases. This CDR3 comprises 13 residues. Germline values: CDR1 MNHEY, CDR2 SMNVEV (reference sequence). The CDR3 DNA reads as TGTGCCAGCAGGTCCGGGACAGGGGTAGGCTACACCTTC. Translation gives CASRSGTGVGYTF.

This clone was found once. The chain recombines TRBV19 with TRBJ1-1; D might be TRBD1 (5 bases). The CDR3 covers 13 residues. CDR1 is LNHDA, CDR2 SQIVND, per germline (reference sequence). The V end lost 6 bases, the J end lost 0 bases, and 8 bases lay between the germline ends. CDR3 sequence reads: CASRGLMNTEAFF. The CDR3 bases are TGTGCCAGTAGGGGGCTTATGAACACTGAAGCTTTCTTT.

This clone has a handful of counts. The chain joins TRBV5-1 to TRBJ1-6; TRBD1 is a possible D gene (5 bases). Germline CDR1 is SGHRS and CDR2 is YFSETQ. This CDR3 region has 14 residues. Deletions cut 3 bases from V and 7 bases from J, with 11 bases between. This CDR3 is CASSSTDSNSPLHF. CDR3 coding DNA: TGCGCCAGCAGCTCGACAGATTCCAATTCACCCCTCCACTTT.

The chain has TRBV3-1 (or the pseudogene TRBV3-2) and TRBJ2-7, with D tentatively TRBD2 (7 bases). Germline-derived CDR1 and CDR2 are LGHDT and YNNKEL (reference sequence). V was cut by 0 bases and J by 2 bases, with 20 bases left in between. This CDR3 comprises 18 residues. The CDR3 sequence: CASSQDPAGARLAYEQYF. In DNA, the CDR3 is TGTGCCAGCAGCCAAGATCCCGCGGGGGCCCGCTTGGCCTACGAGCAGTACTTC.